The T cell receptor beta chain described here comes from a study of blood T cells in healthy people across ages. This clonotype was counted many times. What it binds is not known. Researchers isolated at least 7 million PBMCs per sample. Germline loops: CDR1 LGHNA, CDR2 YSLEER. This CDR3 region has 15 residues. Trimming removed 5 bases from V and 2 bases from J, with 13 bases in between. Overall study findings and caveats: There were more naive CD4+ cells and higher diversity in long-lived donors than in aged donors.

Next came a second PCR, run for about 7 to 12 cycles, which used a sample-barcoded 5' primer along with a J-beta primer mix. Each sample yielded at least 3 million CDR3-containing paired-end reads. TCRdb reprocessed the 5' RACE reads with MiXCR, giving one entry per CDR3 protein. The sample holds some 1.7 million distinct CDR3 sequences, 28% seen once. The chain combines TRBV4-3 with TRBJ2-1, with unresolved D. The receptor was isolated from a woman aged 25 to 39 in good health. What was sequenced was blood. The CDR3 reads CASSTGSRAYNEQFF. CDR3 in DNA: TGCGCCAGCAGCACCGGCAGTCGGGCCTACAATGAGCAGTTCTTC.